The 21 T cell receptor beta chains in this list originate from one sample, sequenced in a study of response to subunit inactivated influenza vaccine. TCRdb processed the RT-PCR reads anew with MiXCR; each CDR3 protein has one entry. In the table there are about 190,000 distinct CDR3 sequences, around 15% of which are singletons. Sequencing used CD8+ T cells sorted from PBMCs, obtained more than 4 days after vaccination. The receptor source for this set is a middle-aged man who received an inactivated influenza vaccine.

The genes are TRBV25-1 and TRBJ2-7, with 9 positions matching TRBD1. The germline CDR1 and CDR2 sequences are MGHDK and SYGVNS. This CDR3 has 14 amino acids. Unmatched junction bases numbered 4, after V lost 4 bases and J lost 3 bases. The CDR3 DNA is TGTGCCAGCAGTGGTAGGGGACAGGGCTACGAGCAGTACTTC. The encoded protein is CASSGRGQGYEQYF.

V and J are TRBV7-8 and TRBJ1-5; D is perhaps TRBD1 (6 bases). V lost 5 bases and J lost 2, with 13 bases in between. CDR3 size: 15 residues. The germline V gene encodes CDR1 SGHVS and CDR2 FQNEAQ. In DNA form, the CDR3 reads TGTGCCAGCAGCCCGGTGGGACACGGCAATCAGCCCCAGCATTTT. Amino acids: CASSPVGHGNQPQHF.

The chain's CDR3 is CASSGEGYTNEKLFF. The CDR3 DNA sequence: TGTGCCAGCAGCGGGGAGGGTTACACTAATGAAAAACTGTTTTTT. V usage is TRBV7-9 and J usage is TRBJ1-4, with D unresolved. The CDR3 has 15 residues. V gave up 5 bases and J gave up 2 bases, with 12 bases separating them. Germline CDR1 and CDR2: SEHNR and FQNEAQ (reference sequence).

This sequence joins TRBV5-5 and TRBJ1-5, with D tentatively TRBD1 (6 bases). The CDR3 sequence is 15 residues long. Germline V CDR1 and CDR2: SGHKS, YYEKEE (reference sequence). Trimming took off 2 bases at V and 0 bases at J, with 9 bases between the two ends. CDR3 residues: CASSLWTASNQPQHF. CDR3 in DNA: TGTGCCAGCAGCTTATGGACAGCTAGCAATCAGCCCCAGCATTTT.

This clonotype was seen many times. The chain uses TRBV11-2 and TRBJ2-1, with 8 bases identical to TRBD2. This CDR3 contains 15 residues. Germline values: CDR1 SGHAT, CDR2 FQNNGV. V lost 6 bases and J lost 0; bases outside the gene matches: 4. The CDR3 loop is CASSSSGSSYNEQFF. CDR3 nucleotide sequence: TGTGCCAGCAGTTCCAGCGGGAGCTCCTACAATGAGCAGTTCTTC.

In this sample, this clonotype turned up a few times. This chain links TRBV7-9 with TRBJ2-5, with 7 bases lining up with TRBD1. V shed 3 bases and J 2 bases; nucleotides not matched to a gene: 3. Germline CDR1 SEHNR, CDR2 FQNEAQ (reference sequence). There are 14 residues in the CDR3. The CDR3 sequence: CASSFPDRQETQYF. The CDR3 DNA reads TGTGCCAGCAGCTTCCCGGACAGGCAAGAGACCCAGTACTTC. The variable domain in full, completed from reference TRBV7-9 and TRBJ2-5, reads DTGVSQNPRHKITKRGQNVTFRCDPISEHNRLYWYRQTLGQGPEFLTYFQNEAQLEKSRLLSDRFSAERPKGSFSTLEIQRTEQGDSAMYLCASSFPDRQETQYFGPGTRLLVL.

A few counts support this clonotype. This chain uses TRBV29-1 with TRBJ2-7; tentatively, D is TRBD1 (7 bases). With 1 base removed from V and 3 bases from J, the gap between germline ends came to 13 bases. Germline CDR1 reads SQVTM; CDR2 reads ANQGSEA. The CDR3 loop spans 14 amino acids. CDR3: CSVEGYRGGYEQYF. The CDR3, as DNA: TGCAGCGTTGAAGGCTACAGGGGAGGCTACGAGCAGTACTTC.

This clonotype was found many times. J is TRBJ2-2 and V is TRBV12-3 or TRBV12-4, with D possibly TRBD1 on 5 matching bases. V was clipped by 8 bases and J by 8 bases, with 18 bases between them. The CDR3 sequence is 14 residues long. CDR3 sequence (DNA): TGTGCCAGCTCACCTCAGGGTCCGGGTGGGGAGCTGTTTTTT. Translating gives CASSPQGPGGELFF.

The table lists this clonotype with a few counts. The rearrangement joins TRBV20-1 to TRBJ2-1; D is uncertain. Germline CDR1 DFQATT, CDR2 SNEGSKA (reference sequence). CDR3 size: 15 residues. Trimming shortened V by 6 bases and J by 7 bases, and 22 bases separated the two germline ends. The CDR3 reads CSAPVDVWVGNEQFF. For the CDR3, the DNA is TGCAGTGCCCCCGTCGATGTGTGGGTAGGGAATGAGCAGTTCTTC.

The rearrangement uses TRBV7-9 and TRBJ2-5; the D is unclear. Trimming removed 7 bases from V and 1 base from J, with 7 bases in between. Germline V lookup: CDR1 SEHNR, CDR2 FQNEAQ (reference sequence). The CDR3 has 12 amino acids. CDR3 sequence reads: CASTFTQETQYF. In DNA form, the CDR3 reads TGTGCCAGCACTTTTACCCAAGAGACCCAGTACTTC.

CDR3 sequence (DNA): TGTGCCAGCAGCTTATCAGTAGGGACCGGGGCCAACGTCCTGACTTTC. Its protein is CASSLSVGTGANVLTF. The rearrangement joins TRBV7-9 to TRBJ2-6; D possibly matches TRBD1 or TRBD2 (5 bases each). From germline, CDR1 is SEHNR and CDR2 FQNEAQ (reference sequence). V shed 2 bases and J shed 4 bases, with 12 bases lying between them. This CDR3 region has 16 residues.

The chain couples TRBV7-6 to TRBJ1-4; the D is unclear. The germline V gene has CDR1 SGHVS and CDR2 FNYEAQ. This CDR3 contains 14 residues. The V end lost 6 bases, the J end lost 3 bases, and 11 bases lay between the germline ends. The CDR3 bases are TGTGCCAGCAGTGAGGAGTGGTCTAATGAAAAACTGTTTTTT. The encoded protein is CASSEEWSNEKLFF.

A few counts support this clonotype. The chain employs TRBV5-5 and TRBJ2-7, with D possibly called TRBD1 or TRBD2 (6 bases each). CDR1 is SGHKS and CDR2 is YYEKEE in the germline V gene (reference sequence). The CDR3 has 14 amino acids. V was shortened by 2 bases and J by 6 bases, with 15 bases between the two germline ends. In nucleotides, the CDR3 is TGTGCCAGCAGCTTTGAGGGGGGCCGGATCGAGCAGTACTTC. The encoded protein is CASSFEGGRIEQYF.

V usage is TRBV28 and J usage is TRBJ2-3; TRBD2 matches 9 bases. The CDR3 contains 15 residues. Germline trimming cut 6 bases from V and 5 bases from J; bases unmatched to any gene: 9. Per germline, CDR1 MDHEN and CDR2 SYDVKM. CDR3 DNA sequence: TGTGCCAGCAGAAACTTTAGCGGGAGTTTAGATACGCAGTATTTT. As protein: CASRNFSGSLDTQYF.

The CDR3 DNA follows: TGTGCCAGCAGTTTATCGCAGCAGGGCACCGGGGAGCTGTTTTTT. This encodes CASSLSQQGTGELFF. The chain recombines TRBV27 with TRBJ2-2; D might be TRBD1 (5 bases). This CDR3 spans 15 amino acids. CDR1 and CDR2 from the germline V gene are MNHEY and SMNVEV (reference sequence). V shed 0 bases and J shed 4 bases, with 9 bases lying between them.

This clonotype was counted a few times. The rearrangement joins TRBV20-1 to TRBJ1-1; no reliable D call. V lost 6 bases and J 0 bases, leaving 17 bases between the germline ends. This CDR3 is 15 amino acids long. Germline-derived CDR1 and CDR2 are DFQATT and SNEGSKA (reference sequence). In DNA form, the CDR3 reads TGCAGTGCCGGCCCGGGTCTTTATATGAACACTGAAGCTTTCTTT. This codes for CSAGPGLYMNTEAFF.

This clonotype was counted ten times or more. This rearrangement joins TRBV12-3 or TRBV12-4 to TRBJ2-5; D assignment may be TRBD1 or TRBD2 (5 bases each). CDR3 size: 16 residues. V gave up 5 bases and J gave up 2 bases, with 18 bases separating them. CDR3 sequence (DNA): TGTGCCAGCAGTGACCGGGACCCGGGGCTTCAAGAGACCCAGTACTTC. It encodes CASSDRDPGLQETQYF.

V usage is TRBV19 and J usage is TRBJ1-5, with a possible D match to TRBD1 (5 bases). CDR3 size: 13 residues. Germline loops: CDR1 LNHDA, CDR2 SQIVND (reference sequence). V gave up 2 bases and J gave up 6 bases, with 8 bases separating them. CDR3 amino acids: CASSIRGGQPQHF. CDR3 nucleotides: TGTGCCAGTAGTATAAGGGGAGGTCAGCCCCAGCATTTT. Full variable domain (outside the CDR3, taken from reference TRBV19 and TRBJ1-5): DGGITQSPKYLFRKEGQNVTLSCEQNLNHDAMYWYRQDPGQGLRLIYYSQIVNDFQKGDIAEGYSVSREKKESFPLTVTSAQKNPTAFYLCASSIRGGQPQHFGDGTRLSIL.

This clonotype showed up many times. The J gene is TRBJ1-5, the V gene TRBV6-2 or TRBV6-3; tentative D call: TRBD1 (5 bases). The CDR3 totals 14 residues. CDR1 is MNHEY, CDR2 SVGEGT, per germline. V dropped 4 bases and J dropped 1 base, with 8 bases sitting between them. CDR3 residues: CASSWDPSNQPQHF. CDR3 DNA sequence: TGTGCCAGCAGTTGGGACCCGAGCAATCAGCCCCAGCATTTT.

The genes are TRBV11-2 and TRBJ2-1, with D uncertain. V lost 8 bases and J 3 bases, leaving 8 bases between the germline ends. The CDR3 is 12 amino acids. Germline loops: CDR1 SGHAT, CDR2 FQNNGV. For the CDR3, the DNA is TGTGCCAGCGGGCAGAACTACAATGAGCAGTTCTTC. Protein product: CASGQNYNEQFF. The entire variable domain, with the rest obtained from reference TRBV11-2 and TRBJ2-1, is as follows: EAGVAQSPRYKIIEKRQSVAFWCNPISGHATLYWYQQILGQGPKLLIQFQNNGVVDDSQLPKDRFSAERLKGVDSTLKIQPAKLEDSAVYLCASGQNYNEQFFGPGTRLTVL.

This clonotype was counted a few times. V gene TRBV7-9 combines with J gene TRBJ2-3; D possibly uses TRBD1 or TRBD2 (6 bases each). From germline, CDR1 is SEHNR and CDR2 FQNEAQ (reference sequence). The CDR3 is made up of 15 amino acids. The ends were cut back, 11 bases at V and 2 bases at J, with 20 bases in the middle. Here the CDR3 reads CALGAVGGFTDTQYF. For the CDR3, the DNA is TGTGCCTTGGGGGCCGTCGGGGGATTCACAGATACGCAGTATTTT. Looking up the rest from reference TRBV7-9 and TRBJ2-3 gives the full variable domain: DTGVSQNPRHKITKRGQNVTFRCDPISEHNRLYWYRQTLGQGPEFLTYFQNEAQLEKSRLLSDRFSAERPKGSFSTLEIQRTEQGDSAMYLCALGAVGGFTDTQYFGPGTRLTVL.